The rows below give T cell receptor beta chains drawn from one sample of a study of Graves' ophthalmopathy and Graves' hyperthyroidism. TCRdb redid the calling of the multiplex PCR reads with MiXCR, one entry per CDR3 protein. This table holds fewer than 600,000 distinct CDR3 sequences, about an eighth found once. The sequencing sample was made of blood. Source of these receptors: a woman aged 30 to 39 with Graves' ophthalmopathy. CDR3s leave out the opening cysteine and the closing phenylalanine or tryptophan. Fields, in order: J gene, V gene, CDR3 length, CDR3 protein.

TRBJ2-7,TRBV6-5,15,ASEAGTSGTFSYEQY
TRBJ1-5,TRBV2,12,ASRAGTGHQPQH
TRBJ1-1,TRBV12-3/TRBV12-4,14,ASSPAAYSQNTEAF
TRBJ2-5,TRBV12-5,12,ASGLVPGEETQY
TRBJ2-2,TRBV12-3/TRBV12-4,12,ASRAGWDTGELF
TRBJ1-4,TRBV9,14,ASSPGQGATNEKLF
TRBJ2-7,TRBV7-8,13,ASRKGTGVYYEQY
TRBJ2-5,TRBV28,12,ASSPLAGHETQY
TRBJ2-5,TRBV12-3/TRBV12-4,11,ASRPTFQETQY
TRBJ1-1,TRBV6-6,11,ATRRVVGTEAF
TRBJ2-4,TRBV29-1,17,SVEEAIVRDSLAKNIQY
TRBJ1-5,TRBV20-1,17,SATSYKGTGILSNQPQH
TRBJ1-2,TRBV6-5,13,ASSYDRVGNYGYT
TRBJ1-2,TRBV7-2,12,ASSPPQDSYGYT
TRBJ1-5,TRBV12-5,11,ASGLGFYQPQH
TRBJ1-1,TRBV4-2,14,ASSQEERMGNTEAF
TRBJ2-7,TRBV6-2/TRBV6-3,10,ASTGPGAEQY
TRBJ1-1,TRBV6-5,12,ASSYGAGYTEAF
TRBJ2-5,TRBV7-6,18,ASSLVPPVERELYQETQY
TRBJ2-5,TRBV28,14,ASNNGWTHDQETQY
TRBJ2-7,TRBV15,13,ATSRATGSSYEQY
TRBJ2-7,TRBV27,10,ASRLGTAEQY
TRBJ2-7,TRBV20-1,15,SATGTSGRARGGEQY